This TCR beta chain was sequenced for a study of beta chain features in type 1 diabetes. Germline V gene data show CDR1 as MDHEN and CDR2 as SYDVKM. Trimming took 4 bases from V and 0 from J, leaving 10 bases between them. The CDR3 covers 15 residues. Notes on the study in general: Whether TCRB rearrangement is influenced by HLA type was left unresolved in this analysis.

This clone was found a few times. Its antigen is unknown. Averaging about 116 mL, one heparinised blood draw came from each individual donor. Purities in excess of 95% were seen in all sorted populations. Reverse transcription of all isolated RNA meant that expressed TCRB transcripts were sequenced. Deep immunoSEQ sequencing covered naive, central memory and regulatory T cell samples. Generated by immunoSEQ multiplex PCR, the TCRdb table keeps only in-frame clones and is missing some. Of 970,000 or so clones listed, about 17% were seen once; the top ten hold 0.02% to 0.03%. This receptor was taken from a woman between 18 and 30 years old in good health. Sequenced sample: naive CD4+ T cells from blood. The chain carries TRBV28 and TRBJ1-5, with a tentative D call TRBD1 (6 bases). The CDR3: CASSSQGYSNQPQHF. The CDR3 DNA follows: TGTGCCAGCAGTTCCCAGGGGTATAGCAATCAGCCCCAGCATTTT.